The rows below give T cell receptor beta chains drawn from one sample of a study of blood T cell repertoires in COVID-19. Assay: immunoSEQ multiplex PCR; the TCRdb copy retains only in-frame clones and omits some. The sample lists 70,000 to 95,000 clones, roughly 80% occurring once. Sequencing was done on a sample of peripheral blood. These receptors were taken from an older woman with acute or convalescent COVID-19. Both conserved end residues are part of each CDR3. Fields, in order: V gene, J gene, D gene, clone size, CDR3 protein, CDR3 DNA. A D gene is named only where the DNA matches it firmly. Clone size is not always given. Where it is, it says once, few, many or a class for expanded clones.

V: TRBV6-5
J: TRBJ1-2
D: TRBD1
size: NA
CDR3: CASSRAGQGNYGYTF
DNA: TGTGCCAGCAGTCGCGCGGGACAGGGAAACTATGGCTACACCTTC

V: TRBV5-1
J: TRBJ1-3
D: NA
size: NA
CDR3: CASSFPSGSGNTIYF
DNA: TGCGCCAGCAGCTTTCCCAGCGGCTCTGGAAACACCATATATTTT

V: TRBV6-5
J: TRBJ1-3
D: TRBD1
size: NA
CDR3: CASRYQGARGNTIYF
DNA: TGTGCCAGCAGATATCAGGGGGCGAGGGGAAACACCATATATTTT

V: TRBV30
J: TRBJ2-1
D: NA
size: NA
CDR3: CAWSVPPSAVQFF
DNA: TGTGCCTGGAGTGTCCCTCCGAGCGCGGTGCAGTTCTTC

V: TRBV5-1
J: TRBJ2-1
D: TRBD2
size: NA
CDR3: CASSLVSSGYNEQFF
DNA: TGCGCCAGCAGCTTGGTATCTAGCGGATACAATGAGCAGTTCTTC

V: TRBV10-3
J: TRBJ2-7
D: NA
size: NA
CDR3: CAISEKERRTVDYEQYF
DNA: TGTGCCATCAGTGAGAAGGAACGGAGGACAGTGGACTACGAGCAGTACTTC

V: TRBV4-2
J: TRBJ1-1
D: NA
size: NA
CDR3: CASSQAMGVDTEAFF
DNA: TGTGCCAGCAGCCAAGCTATGGGCGTAGATACTGAAGCTTTCTTT

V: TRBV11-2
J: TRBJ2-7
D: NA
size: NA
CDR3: CASSTPGAYEQYF
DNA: TGTGCCAGCTCTACTCCAGGGGCCTACGAGCAGTACTTC

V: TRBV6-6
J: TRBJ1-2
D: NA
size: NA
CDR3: CASSYREGDYGYTF
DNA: TGTGCCAGCAGTTACAGGGAGGGGGACTATGGCTACACCTTC

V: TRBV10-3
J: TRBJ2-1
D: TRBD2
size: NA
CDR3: CATRTSGGVVYNEQFF
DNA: TGTGCCACCAGGACTAGCGGGGGGGTAGTGTACAATGAGCAGTTCTTC

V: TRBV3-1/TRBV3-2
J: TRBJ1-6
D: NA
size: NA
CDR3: CASSLRDKNSPLHF
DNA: TGTGCCAGCAGCCTACGGGACAAAAATTCACCCCTCCACTTT

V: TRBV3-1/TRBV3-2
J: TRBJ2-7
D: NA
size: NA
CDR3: CASSQDYSYEQYF
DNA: TGTGCCAGCAGCCAAGACTACAGCTACGAGCAGTACTTC

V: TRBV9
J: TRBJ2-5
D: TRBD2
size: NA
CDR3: CASSVAPSTSGGGTQYF
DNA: TGTGCCAGCAGCGTAGCCCCATCCACTAGCGGGGGAGGGACCCAGTACTTC

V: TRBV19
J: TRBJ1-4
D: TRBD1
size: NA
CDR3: CASSLQGSRANEKLFF
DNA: TGTGCCAGTAGTTTACAGGGGAGTCGGGCTAATGAAAAACTGTTTTTT

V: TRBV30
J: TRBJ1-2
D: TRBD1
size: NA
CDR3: CAWSRQGLDGYTF
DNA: TGTGCCTGGAGTAGACAGGGTTTGGATGGCTACACCTTC

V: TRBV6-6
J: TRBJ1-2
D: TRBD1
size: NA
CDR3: CASRSSAGQGAGYTF
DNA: TGTGCCAGCAGATCCTCCGCAGGACAGGGGGCTGGCTACACCTTC

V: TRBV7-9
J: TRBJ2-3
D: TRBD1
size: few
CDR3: CASSLGRWRDRSTDTQYF
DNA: TGTGCCAGCAGCTTAGGGAGGTGGCGGGACAGGAGCACAGATACGCAGTATTTT

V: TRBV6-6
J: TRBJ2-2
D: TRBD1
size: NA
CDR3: CASRKGGTNTGELFF
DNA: TGTGCCAGCAGGAAAGGGGGCACGAACACCGGGGAGCTGTTTTTT

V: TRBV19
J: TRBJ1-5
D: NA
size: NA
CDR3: CASNRVTGQPQHF
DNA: TGTGCCAGTAACAGGGTAACGGGCCAGCCCCAGCATTTT

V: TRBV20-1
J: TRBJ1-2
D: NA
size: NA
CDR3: CSANLASYTF
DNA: TGCAGTGCTAACCTTGCTAGCTACACCTTC

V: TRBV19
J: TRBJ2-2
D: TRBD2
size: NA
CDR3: CASSHSSGGTGELFF
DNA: TGTGCCAGTAGTCATTCGTCGGGAGGCACCGGGGAGCTGTTTTTT

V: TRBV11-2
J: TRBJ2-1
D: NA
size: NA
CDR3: CASSPGLTSYNEQFF
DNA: TGTGCCAGCAGCCCGGGACTGACCTCCTACAATGAGCAGTTCTTC